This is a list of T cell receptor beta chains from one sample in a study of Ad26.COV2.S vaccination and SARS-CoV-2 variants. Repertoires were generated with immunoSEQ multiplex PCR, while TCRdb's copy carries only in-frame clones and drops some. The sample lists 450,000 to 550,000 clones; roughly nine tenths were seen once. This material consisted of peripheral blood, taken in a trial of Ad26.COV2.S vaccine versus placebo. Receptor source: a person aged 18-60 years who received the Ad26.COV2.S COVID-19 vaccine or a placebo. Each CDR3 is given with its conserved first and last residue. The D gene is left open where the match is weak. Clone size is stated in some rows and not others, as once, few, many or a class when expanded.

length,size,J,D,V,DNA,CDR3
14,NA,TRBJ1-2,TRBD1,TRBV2,TGTGCCAGCACTTATACAGGGGGCTTGTATGGCTACACCTTC,CASTYTGGLYGYTF
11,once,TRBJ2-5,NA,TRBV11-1,TGTGCCAGCAGTAAAGAAGAGACCCAGTACTTC,CASSKEETQYF
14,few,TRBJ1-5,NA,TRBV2,TGTGCCAGCAGGGACAGTCCCGCCAGAGATCCCCAGCATTTT,CASRDSPARDPQHF
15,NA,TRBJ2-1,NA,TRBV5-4,TGTGCCAGCAGACATCTAGGGGGCTCCTACAATGAGCAGTTCTTC,CASRHLGGSYNEQFF
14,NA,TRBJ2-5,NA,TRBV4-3,TGCGCCAGCATACGCGGGGCTAGAGAAGAGACCCAGTACTTC,CASIRGAREETQYF
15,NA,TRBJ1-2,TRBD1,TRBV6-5,TGTGCCAGCAGTCCGGCCGGGACAGGGTTCTATGGCTACACCTTC,CASSPAGTGFYGYTF
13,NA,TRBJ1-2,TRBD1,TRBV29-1,TGCAGCGGTGCAGGGGGCGCGGGGCTTGGCTACACCTTC,CSGAGGAGLGYTF
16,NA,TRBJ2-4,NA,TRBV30,TGTGCCTGGAGTGTCTGGGCACCTCGGGCCAAAAACATTCAGTACTTC,CAWSVWAPRAKNIQYF
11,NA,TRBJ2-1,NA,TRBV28,TGTGCCAGCAGTCTCAACAATGAGCAGTTCTTC,CASSLNNEQFF
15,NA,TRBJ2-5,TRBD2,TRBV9,TGTGCCAGCAGCACCCGGGGACTAGCGGAAGAGACCCAGTACTTC,CASSTRGLAEETQYF
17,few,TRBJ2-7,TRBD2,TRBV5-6,TGTGCCAGCAGCTTCGGACTAGCGGGGGGCTCGGTCTACGAGCAGTACTTC,CASSFGLAGGSVYEQYF
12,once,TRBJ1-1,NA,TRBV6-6,TGTGCCAGCAGTCGGGGGGGGACTGAAGCTTTCTTT,CASSRGGTEAFF
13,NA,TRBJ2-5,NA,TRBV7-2,TGTGCCAGCAGCTTAGGCGGCGGCGAGACCCAGTACTTC,CASSLGGGETQYF
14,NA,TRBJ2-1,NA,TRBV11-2,TGTGCCAGCAGCTTCTCCCCACTCTGGAGCGAGCAGTTCTTC,CASSFSPLWSEQFF
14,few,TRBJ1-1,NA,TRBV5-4,TGTGCCAGCACCAAACAGGGCAAGGACACTGAAGCTTTCTTT,CASTKQGKDTEAFF
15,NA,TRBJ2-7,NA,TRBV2,TGTGCCAGCAGTGACTCAGGGCAGGGCGGTGGCGAGCAGTACTTC,CASSDSGQGGGEQYF
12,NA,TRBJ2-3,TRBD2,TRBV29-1,TGCAGCCCGGGACTAGCGGCAGATACGCAGTATTTT,CSPGLAADTQYF